Shown below are 5 T cell receptor beta chains from a single sample sequenced in a study of blood T cells in healthy people across ages. Primers used in a second PCR of roughly 7 to 12 cycles were a sample-barcoded 5' primer and a J-beta primer mix. TCRdb reprocessed the 5' RACE reads with MiXCR, giving one entry per CDR3 protein. Of around 870,000 distinct CDR3 sequences in the sample, 29% were seen once. Material: blood. The receptors originated from a woman older than 75 in good health.

Notes on this clonotype: A much more abundant neighbour one base away suggests this may be a read error. The V call is TRBV20-1, the J call TRBJ2-1; 7 bases agree with TRBD1. The better agreement between TRBJ2-7 and the DNA end casts doubt on the J call. Germline assignment: CDR1 DFQATT and CDR2 SNEGSKA (reference sequence). The CDR3 extends over 16 amino acids. The CDR3 region is CSAVTGTESSYNEQYF. The DNA for the CDR3 is TGCAGTGCTGTGACCGGGACAGAAAGCTCCTACAATGAGCAGTACTTC.

The rearrangement uses TRBV6-5 and TRBJ2-7; TRBD2 might be the D (5 bases). The end of the DNA fits TRBJ2-5 better, so the J call may be wrong. Germline V gives CDR1 MNHEY, CDR2 SVGAGI. The CDR3 sequence is 16 residues long. CDR3 in DNA: TGTGCCAGCAGCCGTTCGAGAGGACTCTCGTCGGAGACCCAGTACTTC. Its protein product is CASSRSRGLSSETQYF.

The chain joins TRBV9 to TRBJ1-2, with 8 nucleotides matching TRBD1. V shed 1 base and J 1 base; nucleotides not matched to a gene: 3. Germline CDR1 reads SGDLS; CDR2 reads YYNGEE. The CDR3 extends over 15 amino acids. The CDR3 bases are TGTGCCAGCAGCGTAAGCGACAGGGGTAACTATGGCTACACCTTC. Amino acids: CASSVSDRGNYGYTF.

The chain couples TRBV20-1 to TRBJ2-7; 9 bases map to TRBD2. J gave up 2 bases and V 3 bases, and 14 bases lay outside the gene matches. Germline V gives CDR1 DFQATT, CDR2 SNEGSKA (reference sequence). The CDR3 runs 17 residues. The DNA of the CDR3 is TGCAGTGCTAGTCCCCTGGGGCTAGCGGGGCTCACCTACGAGCAGTACTTC. It codes for CSASPLGLAGLTYEQYF.

The gene calls are TRBV5-1 and TRBJ2-7, with 8 positions matching TRBD2. Germline assignment: CDR1 SGHRS and CDR2 YFSETQ. The CDR3 has 13 residues. With V trimmed by 9 bases and J by 2 bases, 7 bases remained unmatched. The CDR3: CAIPAGVAYEQYF. The CDR3 nucleotides read TGCGCCATTCCAGCGGGGGTAGCCTACGAGCAGTACTTC.